This TCR beta chain was recorded in a study of blood T cell repertoires in COVID-19. Across the study: Specimens from acute and convalescent COVID-19 originated in the United States, Italy and Spain.

Some clones are missing from TCRdb's copy, which holds only in-frame ones; the method was immunoSEQ multiplex PCR. The repertoire holds almost 400,000 clones, with approximately 89% as singletons. CDR1 and CDR2 from the germline V gene are SGHKS and YYEKEE (reference sequence). V was clipped by 4 bases and J by 5 bases; unmatched bases: 13. The CDR3 loop spans 17 amino acids. This chain uses TRBV5-5 with TRBJ2-1; the match to TRBD2 covers 9 bases. Sequencing was carried out using peripheral blood. The clonotype was recovered from a woman in her sixties with COVID-19, enrolled during active disease. The CDR3 DNA reads TGTGCCAGCAGCCTCCCCGCCAGGGCTAGCGGGGACAATGAGCAGTTCTTC. Translation gives CASSLPARASGDNEQFF.